This TCR beta chain originates from a study of blood T cell repertoires in COVID-19. Turning to the study itself: PBMCs, B-cell-depleted T cells, or T cells were the source of the cDNA or gDNA that made up the material.

V dropped 3 bases and J dropped 2 bases, with 9 bases sitting between them. In germline, CDR1 is SQVTM, CDR2 ANQGSEA. There are 13 residues in the CDR3. In the original analysis: Estimates of nucleated cell counts were drawn from the amplification of reference gene primers. TCRdb's copy holds only in-frame clones and misses some; the assay was immunoSEQ multiplex PCR. The V and J calls and clone size were taken over from that table, and D and trimming were inferred from the DNA. This table holds roughly 250,000 clones, about 88% found once. Source material: peripheral blood. The V call is TRBV29-1, the J call TRBJ2-3; TRBD2 is a possible D gene (5 bases). The sequence derives from a middle-aged woman who had recovered from COVID-19. The CDR3 loop reads CSVDSGITDTQYF. The CDR3 bases are TGCAGCGTTGATTCGGGAATCACAGATACGCAGTATTTT.